The source of this T cell receptor (beta chain) is a study of cytomegalovirus exposure and HLA in healthy donors. Assay used: immunoSEQ multiplex PCR; TCRdb lists only in-frame clones, some missing. Altogether over 150,000 clones are present, 85% to 90% being singletons, with the ten largest covering approximately 2.2%. This clone was seen at least ten times. The antigen remains undetermined. General study findings and limits: Cytomegalovirus status was reportedly diagnosed by the classifier with high specificity and sensitivity.

Unmatched junction bases numbered 5, after V lost 4 bases and J lost 2 bases. Per the germline V gene, CDR1 is MGHRA and CDR2 is YSYEKL. This CDR3 is 15 amino acids long. This TCR came from a human donor in good health. Specimen: PBMCs. The chain has TRBV4-1 and TRBJ2-7; 10 bases line up with TRBD1. CDR3 loop: CASSRTGTGAYEQYF. CDR3 nucleotides: TGCGCCAGCAGCCGGACCGGGACAGGGGCCTACGAGCAGTACTTC.